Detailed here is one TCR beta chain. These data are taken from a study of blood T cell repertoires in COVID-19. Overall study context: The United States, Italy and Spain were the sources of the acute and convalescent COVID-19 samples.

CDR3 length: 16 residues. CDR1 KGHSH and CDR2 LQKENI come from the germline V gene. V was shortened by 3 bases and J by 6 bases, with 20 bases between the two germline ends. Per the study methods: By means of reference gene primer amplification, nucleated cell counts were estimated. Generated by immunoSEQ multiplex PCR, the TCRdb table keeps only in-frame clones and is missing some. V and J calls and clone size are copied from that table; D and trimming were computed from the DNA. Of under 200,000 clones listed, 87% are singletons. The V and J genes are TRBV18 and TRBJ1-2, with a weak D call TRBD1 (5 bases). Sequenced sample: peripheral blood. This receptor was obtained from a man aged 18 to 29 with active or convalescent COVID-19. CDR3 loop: CASSPPTAATVHGYTF. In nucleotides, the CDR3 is TGTGCCAGCTCACCGCCGACAGCCGCAACCGTCCATGGCTACACCTTC.